Listed below are T cell receptor beta chains from one sample, sequenced in a study of control samples from healthy donors and cancer patients. Produced via immunoSEQ multiplex PCR; TCRdb's table is partial and in-frame only. In the table there are around 170,000 clones, 80% to 95% of which are singletons. The sequenced sample was blood. The receptors stem from a woman aged 25 to 39 in good health. CDR3s include the opening cysteine and the closing phenylalanine or tryptophan. The D gene is left open where the match is weak. Size tells how often a clone was seen (once, few, many) or the class of an expanded clone, and some rows leave it out.

abundance	d_gene	v_gene	j_gene	CDR3aa	CDR3nt
NA	TRBD1	TRBV6-5	TRBJ2-7	CASSYPGQDGSYEQYF	TGTGCCAGCAGTTACCCCGGACAGGATGGATCCTACGAGCAGTACTTC
NA	NA	TRBV28	TRBJ2-1	CASSPRPISYNEQFF	TGTGCCAGCAGTCCACGACCTATCTCCTACAATGAGCAGTTCTTC
NA	TRBD2	TRBV7-2	TRBJ2-3	CASSLAAGVQDTQYF	TGTGCCAGCAGCTTAGCAGCGGGAGTTCAAGATACGCAGTATTTT
NA	TRBD1	TRBV10-1	TRBJ2-7	CASRDRGGEQYF	TGCGCCAGCAGGGACAGGGGTGGCGAGCAGTACTTC
NA	NA	TRBV6-1	TRBJ2-7	CASSEGKYEQYF	TGTGCCAGCAGTGAAGGGAAGTACGAGCAGTACTTC
NA	TRBD1	TRBV18	TRBJ2-7	CASSHVTGGFYEQYF	TGTGCCAGCTCACACGTGACAGGGGGTTTCTACGAGCAGTACTTC
NA	NA	TRBV5-6	TRBJ2-5	CASSWGLGGSQETQYF	TGTGCCAGCAGCTGGGGGTTGGGCGGGTCCCAAGAGACCCAGTACTTC
NA	TRBD1	TRBV10-1	TRBJ2-6	CATLPDRGYYSGANVLTF	TGCGCCACCCTCCCTGACAGGGGGTATTACTCTGGGGCCAACGTCCTGACTTTC
NA	NA	TRBV5-6	TRBJ1-2	CASSLASSRGLLGYTF	TGTGCCAGCAGCTTGGCGTCGTCGAGGGGCCTTCTTGGCTACACCTTC
NA	NA	TRBV21-1	TRBJ2-7	CASKDRGKGPEQYF	TGTGCCAGCAAAGACAGAGGGAAAGGGCCCGAGCAGTACTTC
NA	NA	TRBV10-3	TRBJ1-5	CATADSSYQPQHF	TGTGCCACCGCGGACAGTTCCTATCAGCCCCAGCATTTT
NA	NA	TRBV6-6	TRBJ2-2	CASREMGGELFF	TGTGCCAGCAGAGAGATGGGCGGGGAGCTGTTTTTT
NA	NA	TRBV5-4	TRBJ2-1	CASSWKGQYNEQFF	TGTGCCAGCAGTTGGAAAGGACAGTACAATGAGCAGTTCTTC
NA	NA	TRBV5-6	TRBJ2-7	CASSPSPVGEQYF	TGTGCCAGCAGCCCATCCCCTGTAGGTGAGCAGTACTTC
NA	TRBD1	TRBV7-2	TRBJ2-7	CASSLDRTGAYEQYF	TGTGCCAGCAGCTTAGACAGGACAGGAGCCTACGAGCAGTACTTC
once	NA	TRBV6-4	TRBJ2-1	CASSEGLGSYNEQFF	TGTGCCAGCAGTGAGGGCCTGGGCTCCTACAATGAGCAGTTCTTC
NA	TRBD2	TRBV3-1/TRBV3-2	TRBJ2-1	CASSQDRSAGDNNEQFF	TGTGCCAGCAGCCAAGATAGGTCAGCGGGAGATAACAATGAGCAGTTCTTC
NA	TRBD2	TRBV7-9	TRBJ2-7	CASSSWTSGRAYEQYF	TGTGCCAGCAGCTCCTGGACTAGCGGGAGGGCCTACGAGCAGTACTTC
NA	NA	TRBV2	TRBJ2-7	CASSVNDRAYEQYF	TGTGCCAGCAGTGTGAACGACAGAGCCTACGAGCAGTACTTC